Listed here are 3 T cell receptor beta chains from one sample, sequenced in a study of brain metastases from non-small cell lung cancer. TCRdb's table, derived via immunoSEQ multiplex PCR, lists solely in-frame clones and lacks some. The profile shows approximately 4,100 clones, 70% to 90% of them singletons. Sequenced sample: primary lung tumor tissue. The source is a donor aged 40 or over with non-small cell lung cancer.

As for this clone: Distinct nucleotide sequences in the sample also encode this CDR3. V usage is TRBV7-8 and J usage is TRBJ1-5; no reliable D call. The CDR3 extends over 16 amino acids. CDR1 SGHVS and CDR2 FQNEAQ come from the germline V gene. V was shortened by 0 bases and J by 7 bases, with 16 bases between the two germline ends. The chain's CDR3 is CASSLASPGIGQPQHF. The CDR3 DNA follows: TGTGCCAGCAGCTTAGCGTCACCAGGAATCGGGCAGCCCCAGCATTTT.

The rearrangement links TRBV28 to TRBJ1-3, with a weak D call TRBD1 (5 bases). V shed 6 bases and J shed 4 bases, with 22 bases lying between them. Per germline, CDR1 MDHEN and CDR2 SYDVKM. This CDR3 contains 17 residues. The CDR3 DNA reads TGTGCCAGCAGCTTCGCAGGGCTTTCCCGTACGGGAAACACCATATATTTT. It codes for CASSFAGLSRTGNTIYF. Full variable domain (rest looked up from reference TRBV28 and TRBJ1-3): DVKVTQSSRYLVKRTGEKVFLECVQDMDHENMFWYRQDPGLGLRLIYFSYDVKMKEKGDIPEGYSVSREKKERFSLILESASTNQTSMYLCASSFAGLSRTGNTIYFGEGSWLTVV.

The chain combines TRBV7-9 with TRBJ2-1; TRBD1 agrees at 7 bases. Trimming at V came to 6 bases and at J to 8 bases, leaving 10 bases not matched to a gene. The CDR3 has 14 amino acids. Germline-derived CDR1 and CDR2 are SEHNR and FQNEAQ (reference sequence). The CDR3 DNA is TGTGCCAGCAGTCTTTCTACAGGGGCTGATGAGCAGTTCTTC. Translation: CASSLSTGADEQFF.